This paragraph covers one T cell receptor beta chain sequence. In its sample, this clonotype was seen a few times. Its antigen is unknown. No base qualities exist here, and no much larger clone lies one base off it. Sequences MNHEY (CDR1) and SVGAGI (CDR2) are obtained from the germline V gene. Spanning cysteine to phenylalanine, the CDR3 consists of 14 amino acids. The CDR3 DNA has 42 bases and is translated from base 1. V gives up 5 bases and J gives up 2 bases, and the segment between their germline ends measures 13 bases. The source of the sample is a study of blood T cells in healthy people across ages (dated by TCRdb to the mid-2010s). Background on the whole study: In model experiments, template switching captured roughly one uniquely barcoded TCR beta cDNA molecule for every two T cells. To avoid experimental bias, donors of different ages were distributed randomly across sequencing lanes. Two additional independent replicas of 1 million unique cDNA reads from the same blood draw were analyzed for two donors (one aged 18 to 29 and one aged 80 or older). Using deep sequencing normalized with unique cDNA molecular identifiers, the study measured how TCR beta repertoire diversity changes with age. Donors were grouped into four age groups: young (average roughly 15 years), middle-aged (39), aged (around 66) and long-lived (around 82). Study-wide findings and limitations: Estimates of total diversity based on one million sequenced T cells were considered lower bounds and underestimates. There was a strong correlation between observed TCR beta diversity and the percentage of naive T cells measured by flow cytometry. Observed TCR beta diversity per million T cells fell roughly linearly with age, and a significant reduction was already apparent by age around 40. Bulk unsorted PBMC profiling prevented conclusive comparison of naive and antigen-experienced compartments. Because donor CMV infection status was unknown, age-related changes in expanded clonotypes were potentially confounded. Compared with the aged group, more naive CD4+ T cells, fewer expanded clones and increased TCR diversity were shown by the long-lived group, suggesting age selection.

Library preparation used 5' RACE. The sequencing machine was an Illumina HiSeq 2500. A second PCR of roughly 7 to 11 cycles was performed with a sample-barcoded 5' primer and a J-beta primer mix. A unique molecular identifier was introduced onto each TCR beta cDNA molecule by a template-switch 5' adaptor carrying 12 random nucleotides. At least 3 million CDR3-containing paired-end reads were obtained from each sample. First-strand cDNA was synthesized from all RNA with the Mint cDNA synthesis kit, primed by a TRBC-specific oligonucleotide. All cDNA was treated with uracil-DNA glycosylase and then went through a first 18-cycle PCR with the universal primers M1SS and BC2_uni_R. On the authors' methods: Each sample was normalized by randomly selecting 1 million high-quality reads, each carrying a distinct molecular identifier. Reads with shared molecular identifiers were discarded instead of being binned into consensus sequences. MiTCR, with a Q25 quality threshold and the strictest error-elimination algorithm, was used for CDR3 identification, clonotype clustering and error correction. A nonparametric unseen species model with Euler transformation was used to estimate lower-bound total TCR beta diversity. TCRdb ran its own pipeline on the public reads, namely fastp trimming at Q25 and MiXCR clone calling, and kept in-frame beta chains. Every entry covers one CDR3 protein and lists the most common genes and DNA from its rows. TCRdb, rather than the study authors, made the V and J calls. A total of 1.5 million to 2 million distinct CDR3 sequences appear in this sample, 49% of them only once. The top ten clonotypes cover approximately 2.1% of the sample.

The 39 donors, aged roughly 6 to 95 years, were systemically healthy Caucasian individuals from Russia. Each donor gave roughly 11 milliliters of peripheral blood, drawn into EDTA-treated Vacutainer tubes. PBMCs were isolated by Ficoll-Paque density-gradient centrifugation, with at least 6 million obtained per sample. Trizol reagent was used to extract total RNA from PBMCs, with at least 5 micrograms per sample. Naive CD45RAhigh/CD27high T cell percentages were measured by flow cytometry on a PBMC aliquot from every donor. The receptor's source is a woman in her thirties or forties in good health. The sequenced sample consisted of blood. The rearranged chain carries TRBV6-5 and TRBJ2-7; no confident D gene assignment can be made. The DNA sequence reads TGTGCCAGCAGTCCCGTAACAACGACCTACGAGCAGTACTTC. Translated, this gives CASSPVTTTYEQYF.